One sample yielded the 32 T cell receptor beta chains listed below, sequenced in a study of blood T cell repertoires in COVID-19. Measured with immunoSEQ multiplex PCR; TCRdb has only the in-frame clones, and not every one. The sample yields 250,000 to 350,000 clones, around four fifths seen once. The sequencing sample was made of peripheral blood. These receptors came from a woman aged 45-65 years with active or convalescent COVID-19.

This chain joins TRBV7-9 and TRBJ1-3, with 7 positions matching TRBD1. CDR1 SEHNR and CDR2 FQNEAQ come from the germline V gene (reference sequence). Losses at the gene ends were 4 bases for V and 2 bases for J; bases not matched to a gene: 11. This CDR3 contains 17 residues. CDR3 in DNA: TGTGCCAGCAGCTCCCGACAGGGTCTGCCGGCTGGAAACACCATATATTTT. Its translation is CASSSRQGLPAGNTIYF.

The chain links TRBV6-5 to TRBJ1-2, with D maybe TRBD1 (6 bases). Looked up from germline, CDR1 is MNHEY and CDR2 is SVGAGI. Trimming removed 7 bases at V and 3 bases at J, with 18 bases between. The CDR3 has 15 amino acids. CDR3 region: CASTPVGGRYYGYTF. The CDR3 DNA is TGTGCCAGCACTCCAGTCGGGGGGCGCTACTATGGCTACACCTTC.

This chain connects TRBV3-1 (or the pseudogene TRBV3-2) to TRBJ2-1; 11 bases fit TRBD2. Losses at the gene ends were 0 bases for V and 9 bases for J; bases not matched to a gene: 4. Germline-derived CDR1 and CDR2 are LGHDT and YNNKEL (reference sequence). The CDR3 is 15 residues long. CDR3 residues: CASSQDSSGRGEQFF. The CDR3 region has the DNA TGTGCCAGCAGCCAAGATAGTAGCGGGAGGGGTGAGCAGTTCTTC.

The chain carries TRBV18 and TRBJ2-1; D call uncertain. Deletions cut 3 bases from V and 3 bases from J, with 12 bases between. This CDR3 is built from 15 residues. CDR1 and CDR2 from the germline V gene are KGHSH and LQKENI. CDR3 sequence reads: CASSPFTVGYNEQFF. CDR3 nucleotides: TGTGCCAGCTCACCCTTCACAGTAGGCTACAATGAGCAGTTCTTC.

This chain connects TRBV28 to TRBJ2-5; 10 bases map to TRBD2. Germline loops: CDR1 MDHEN, CDR2 SYDVKM. J gave up 5 bases and V 3 bases, and 3 bases lay outside the gene matches. The CDR3 has 14 amino acids. The CDR3 reads CASSFLAGDETQYF. CDR3 nucleotides: TGTGCCAGCAGTTTTCTAGCGGGAGATGAGACCCAGTACTTC.

The rearrangement joins TRBV18 to TRBJ1-2, with TRBD1 identical over 9 bases. Germline V CDR1 and CDR2: KGHSH, LQKENI. After removal of 2 bases from V and 4 bases from J, the junction contained 11 bases not matched to a gene. The CDR3 is 17 amino acids. Here the CDR3 reads CASSPISTGGVIYGYTF. In nucleotides, the CDR3 is TGTGCCAGCTCACCAATTAGTACAGGGGGCGTCATCTATGGCTACACCTTC.

The J gene is TRBJ2-1, the V gene TRBV2, with D maybe TRBD1 (5 bases). The V gene lost 2 bases and the J gene lost 4 bases, with 9 bases spanning the gap. The CDR3 contains 14 residues. The germline V gene has CDR1 SNHLY and CDR2 FYNNEI. CDR3 in DNA: TGTGCCAGCAGTGAACTAGGGGTGTACAATGAGCAGTTCTTC. It translates to CASSELGVYNEQFF.

The chain uses TRBV27 and TRBJ1-5, with D hard to call. Per germline, CDR1 MNHEY and CDR2 SMNVEV (reference sequence). The V end lost 3 bases, the J end lost 0 bases, and 12 bases lay between the germline ends. The CDR3 runs 16 residues. The CDR3 region is CASSLVFGSSNQPQHF. The DNA for the CDR3 is TGTGCCAGCAGTTTGGTTTTTGGGAGTAGCAATCAGCCCCAGCATTTT.

The CDR3 nucleotides are TGTGCCAGCAGTTTGGGGTGGGGGGAAAATCAGCCCCAGCATTTT. This translates into CASSLGWGENQPQHF. The chain combines TRBV28 with TRBJ1-5, with D tentatively TRBD1 (5 bases). CDR3 length equals 15 residues. V was pared by 3 bases and J by 4 bases, with 13 bases between. CDR1 and CDR2 (germline): MDHEN, SYDVKM.

This clone was detected only once. This chain connects TRBV7-8 to TRBJ2-5; 16 nucleotides align to TRBD2. Germline V CDR1 and CDR2: SGHVS, FQNEAQ. The CDR3 covers 19 residues. With V trimmed by 5 bases and J by 5 bases, 14 bases remained unmatched. The CDR3 protein is CASSPTVPGLAGGRETQYF. The CDR3 coding sequence is TGTGCCAGCAGCCCTACTGTCCCGGGACTAGCGGGAGGGCGTGAGACCCAGTACTTC.

This clone appeared a single time. The chain has TRBV29-1 and TRBJ1-1; D remains unclear. CDR1 and CDR2 from the germline V gene are SQVTM and ANQGSEA. This CDR3 is built from 13 residues. V was clipped by 4 bases and J by 0 bases, with 9 bases between them. CDR3 DNA sequence: TGCAGCGTTGTGAGGCGTATGAACACTGAAGCTTTCTTT. Its protein is CSVVRRMNTEAFF.

V is TRBV7-3 and J is TRBJ2-7; 14 bases map to TRBD2. Trimming removed 2 bases from V and 5 bases from J; junction bases left unmatched: 2. Germline lookup yields CDR1 SGHTA and CDR2 FQGTGA. The length of the CDR3 is 15 residues. CDR3 coding DNA: TGTGCCAGCAGCTTAGGGACTAGCGGGAGTCACGAGCAGTACTTC. Translation: CASSLGTSGSHEQYF.

V usage is TRBV25-1 and J usage is TRBJ1-1; maybe TRBD1 (5 bases). Per germline, CDR1 MGHDK and CDR2 SYGVNS. The V and J ends lost 3 bases and 4 bases respectively, with 18 bases between them. The CDR3 covers 16 residues. CDR3 in DNA: TGTGCCAGCAGTGACATTAGAATCGGGGGAGGCACTGAAGCTTTCTTT. The encoded protein is CASSDIRIGGGTEAFF.

This clone was seen a few times. V gene TRBV6-1 combines with J gene TRBJ1-6, with D unclear. Germline CDR1 MNHNS, CDR2 SASEGT. Trimming stripped 0 bases from V and 7 bases from J, with 7 bases between. CDR3 size: 14 residues. CDR3 nucleotides: TGTGCCAGCAGTGAAGCGCCCAGGAATTCACCCCTCCACTTT. Protein product: CASSEAPRNSPLHF.

The gene calls are TRBV5-1 and TRBJ2-5; 8 bases are shared with TRBD1. This CDR3 is 15 amino acids long. With V trimmed by 4 bases and J by 2 bases, 7 bases remained unmatched. Germline lookup yields CDR1 SGHRS and CDR2 YFSETQ. This CDR3 reads CASSGTGTGQETQYF. In DNA, the CDR3 is TGCGCCAGCAGCGGAACCGGGACAGGTCAAGAGACCCAGTACTTC.

The chain has TRBV5-1 and TRBJ2-1; 8 nucleotides agree with TRBD2. There are 17 residues in the CDR3. V was pared by 6 bases and J by 0 bases, with 11 bases of the junction left unmatched. Germline values: CDR1 SGHRS, CDR2 YFSETQ. The CDR3 loop is CASTGGGGNPSYNEQFF. The CDR3 DNA reads as TGCGCCAGCACCGGGGGGGGCGGGAACCCCTCCTACAATGAGCAGTTCTTC.

This chain joins TRBV18 and TRBJ1-1, with 8 bases aligning to TRBD1. The CDR3 has 14 residues. V shed 8 bases, J shed 0 bases, and the junction held 5 bases outside the gene matches. In germline, CDR1 is KGHSH, CDR2 LQKENI. For the CDR3, the DNA is TGTGCCAGCCACCGGGACAGGATGAACACTGAAGCTTTCTTT. This gives the protein CASHRDRMNTEAFF.

V gene TRBV7-6 combines with J gene TRBJ2-5, with D unresolved. Looked up from germline, CDR1 is SGHVS and CDR2 is FNYEAQ. The CDR3 has 13 amino acids. Trimming removed 1 base at V and 4 bases at J, with 7 bases between. The CDR3 loop reads CASSLGTGETQYF. The CDR3 DNA follows: TGTGCCAGCAGCTTAGGAACGGGAGAGACCCAGTACTTC.

The chain has TRBV11-1 and TRBJ2-7; D gene ambiguous. The V end was cut by 5 bases, the J end by 1 base, with 6 bases between. The CDR3 runs to 12 residues. The germline V gene has CDR1 SGHAT and CDR2 FQDESV (reference sequence). CDR3 loop: CASSGRSYEQYF. The CDR3 DNA is TGTGCCAGCAGCGGCCGTTCCTACGAGCAGTACTTC.

The rearrangement links TRBV15 to TRBJ1-5; a weak D match, TRBD1 (5 bases). Germline V gene data show CDR1 as LNHNV and CDR2 as YYDKDF (reference sequence). The CDR3 covers 13 residues. The V end was cut by 0 bases, the J end by 11 bases, with 11 bases between. The CDR3 DNA reads TGTGCCACCAGCAGAGAGGGGGGGATGGCCCAGCATTTT. This translates into CATSREGGMAQHF.

CDR3: CASSAATGAGTEAFF. The CDR3, as DNA: TGTGCCAGCAGTGCCGCGACAGGAGCTGGCACTGAAGCTTTCTTT. The chain carries TRBV28 and TRBJ1-1, with D tentatively TRBD1 (6 bases). The CDR3 runs to 15 residues. Trimming shortened V by 5 bases and J by 4 bases, and 17 bases separated the two germline ends. Per the germline V gene, CDR1 is MDHEN and CDR2 is SYDVKM.

This chain uses TRBV19 with TRBJ2-1; a possible D gene is TRBD2 (5 bases). The CDR3 totals 13 residues. CDR1 and CDR2 (germline): LNHDA, SQIVND (reference sequence). V lost 0 bases to trimming and J lost 15 bases, with 15 bases between them. CDR3 in amino acids: CASSIDQISEAFF. CDR3 coding DNA: TGTGCCAGTAGTATAGATCAAATTAGCGAGGCGTTCTTC. Looking up the rest from reference TRBV19 and TRBJ2-1 gives the full variable domain: DGGITQSPKYLFRKEGQNVTLSCEQNLNHDAMYWYRQDPGQGLRLIYYSQIVNDFQKGDIAEGYSVSREKKESFPLTVTSAQKNPTAFYLCASSIDQISEAFFGPGTRLTVL.

This chain joins TRBV7-2 and TRBJ1-5, with 7 bases lining up with TRBD1. The CDR3 runs to 15 residues. CDR1 and CDR2 from the germline V gene are SGHTA and FQGNSA. V lost 2 bases and J lost 0; bases outside the gene matches: 1. CDR3 loop: CASSLQGGSNQPQHF. The CDR3 coding sequence is TGTGCCAGCAGCTTACAGGGGGGTAGCAATCAGCCCCAGCATTTT.

This chain connects TRBV11-3 to TRBJ2-5; no reliable D call. V was cut by 2 bases and J by 5 bases, with 12 bases left in between. The CDR3 totals 14 residues. Germline CDR1 is SGHNT and CDR2 is YENEEA. CDR3 in amino acids: CASSLHGLAETQYF. As DNA, the CDR3 is TGTGCCAGCAGCTTACACGGGTTGGCGGAGACCCAGTACTTC.

The gene calls are TRBV5-1 and TRBJ1-1; 9 bases agree with TRBD1. The V segment lost 2 bases and the J segment 6 bases; nucleotides outside the gene matches: 2. The germline V gene has CDR1 SGHRS and CDR2 YFSETQ. This CDR3 comprises 13 residues. The DNA for the CDR3 is TGCGCCAGCAGCTTACAGGGGGCTTCTGAAGCTTTCTTT. It specifies CASSLQGASEAFF.

The chain employs TRBV7-9 and TRBJ2-5; D is perhaps TRBD1 (7 bases). From germline, CDR1 is SEHNR and CDR2 FQNEAQ (reference sequence). Between the trimmed V and J ends, which lost 5 bases and 1 base, there was a span of 20 bases. This CDR3 is built from 17 residues. For the CDR3, the DNA is TGTGCCAGCAGCCGCGGGACAGCCACCAACCGCCAAGAGACCCAGTACTTC. Translating it yields CASSRGTATNRQETQYF.

V and J are TRBV7-9 and TRBJ2-7, with a possible D match to TRBD2 (6 bases). Germline V gene lookup returns CDR1 SEHNR and CDR2 FQNEAQ (reference sequence). There are 14 residues in the CDR3. Between the trimmed V and J ends, which lost 1 base and 3 bases, there was a span of 10 bases. DNA for the CDR3: TGTGCCAGCAGCTTAGGGGGACTCCTCTACGAGCAGTACTTC. Amino acid sequence: CASSLGGLLYEQYF.

J is TRBJ2-6 and V is TRBV25-1; weak D call: TRBD2 (6 bases). CDR3 size: 17 residues. V lost 1 base, J lost 2 bases, and 12 bases lay in between. Per germline, CDR1 MGHDK and CDR2 SYGVNS. The CDR3 here is CASSESGGRPGANVLTF. CDR3 nucleotides: TGTGCCAGCAGTGAATCCGGAGGGAGGCCTGGGGCCAACGTCCTGACTTTC.

This chain uses TRBV2 with TRBJ2-7; the match to TRBD2 covers 11 bases. CDR1 is SNHLY and CDR2 is FYNNEI in the germline V gene. V lost 6 bases, J lost 5 bases, and 12 bases stayed unmatched. There are 16 residues in the CDR3. The DNA of the CDR3 is TGTGCCAGCAGAAGGGTAGCGGGAGGGCCCAGCCACGAGCAGTACTTC. This codes for CASRRVAGGPSHEQYF.

V is TRBV7-8 and J is TRBJ2-2; 12 bases are shared with TRBD2. From germline, CDR1 is SGHVS and CDR2 FQNEAQ. The CDR3 consists of 16 residues. The junction had 7 bases not matched to a gene; V was cut back by 3 bases and J by 8 bases. The CDR3 sequence is CASSLLAGGGEGELFF. As DNA, the CDR3 is TGTGCCAGCAGCTTGCTAGCGGGAGGGGGAGAAGGGGAGCTGTTTTTT.

This sequence joins TRBV9 and TRBJ2-2, with 10 bases that match TRBD2. The CDR3 is 16 residues long. The germline CDR1 and CDR2 sequences are SGDLS and YYNGEE. The V and J ends lost 7 bases and 1 base, in that order; junction bases with no gene match: 7. In DNA form, the CDR3 reads TGTGCCAGCTCAGGTAGACTAGCGGGGAACACCGGGGAGCTGTTTTTT. Translation: CASSGRLAGNTGELFF. Full variable domain (outside the CDR3, taken from reference TRBV9 and TRBJ2-2): DSGVTQTPKHLITATGQRVTLRCSPRSGDLSVYWYQQSLDQGLQFLIQYYNGEERAKGNILERFSAQQFPDLHSELNLSSLELGDSALYFCASSGRLAGNTGELFFGEGSRLTVL.

The chain combines TRBV7-6 with TRBJ2-7, with 11 bases fitting TRBD1. The CDR3 spans 16 residues. The ends lost 5 bases at V and 4 bases at J; junction bases unmatched: 10. The V gene's germline CDR1 is SGHVS and CDR2 FNYEAQ. The DNA for the CDR3 is TGTGCCAGCAGCAGAAACTCCGGGACAGGGGGGTACGAGCAGTACTTC. This encodes CASSRNSGTGGYEQYF.